This TCR beta chain was sequenced for a study of blood T cell repertoires in COVID-19. Turning to the study itself: T cells, B-cell-depleted T cells, or PBMCs supplied cDNA or gDNA.

This CDR3 region has 13 residues. V shed 5 bases, J shed 2 bases, and the junction held 4 bases outside the gene matches. Germline loops: CDR1 GTSNPN, CDR2 SVGIG (reference sequence). Data came from immunoSEQ multiplex PCR; TCRdb stores just in-frame clones and leaves some out. The table lists approximately 450,000 clones, 85% to 90% of them singletons, with 1% to 1.3% in the top ten. The chain couples TRBV30 to TRBJ2-7; TRBD1 agrees at 9 bases. The specimen was PBMCs or T cells enriched from blood (not recorded which). This clonotype was sampled from a man aged 25 to 40 who had recovered from COVID-19. The CDR3 region is CAWSRDRAYEQYF. Written as DNA, the CDR3 is TGTGCCTGGTCCCGGGACAGGGCCTACGAGCAGTACTTC.